The 12 T cell receptor beta chains presented below share a single source sample, sequenced in a study of blood T cell repertoires in COVID-19. This table comes from immunoSEQ multiplex PCR, and its TCRdb copy is limited to in-frame clones, with some not included. The sample contains around 200,000 clones, roughly 85% of which appear only once. The sequenced sample consisted of PBMCs or T cells enriched from blood (not recorded which). Receptors were obtained from a man aged 35 to 55 who had recovered from COVID-19.

The chain carries TRBV9 and TRBJ1-4; D call uncertain. Germline V gene sequence: CDR1 SGDLS, CDR2 YYNGEE. The V and J ends lost 0 bases and 0 bases respectively, with 18 bases between them. CDR3 length: 19 residues. The CDR3 DNA follows: TGTGCCAGCAGCGTAGATCGGGAGGCGGCAACGACAACTAATGAAAAACTGTTTTTT. This sequence encodes CASSVDREAATTTNEKLFF.

The chain has TRBV7-3 and TRBJ2-3; TRBD2 matches at 10 bases. After removal of 5 bases from V and 7 bases from J, the junction contained 9 bases not matched to a gene. Per germline, CDR1 SGHTA and CDR2 FQGTGA. The CDR3 runs 15 residues. The CDR3 spells CASSQSSGGGNTQYF. DNA of the CDR3: TGTGCCAGCAGCCAATCTAGCGGGGGAGGGAATACGCAGTATTTT. Full variable domain (remainder filled in from reference TRBV7-3 and TRBJ2-3): GAGVSQTPSNKVTEKGKYVELRCDPISGHTALYWYRQSLGQGPEFLIYFQGTGAADDSGLPNDRFFAVRPEGSVSTLKIQRTERGDSAVYLCASSQSSGGGNTQYFGPGTRLTVL.

The rearrangement uses TRBV5-1 and TRBJ2-7, with 8 bases lining up with TRBD1. The CDR3 is made up of 15 amino acids. Germline CDR1 is SGHRS and CDR2 is YFSETQ. V dropped 0 bases and J dropped 3; count of bases not matched to a gene: 5. CDR3 DNA sequence: TGCGCCAGCAGCTTGGGCTATGGACAGGGCTACGAGCAGTACTTC. As protein: CASSLGYGQGYEQYF.

CDR3 DNA: TGTGCCAGCAGCTTAGGCCGAATCCAGGGTATCGAGCAGTACTTC. Translating gives CASSLGRIQGIEQYF. V is TRBV7-8 and J is TRBJ2-7; D is possibly TRBD1 (5 bases). CDR3 length: 15 amino acids. Germline lookup yields CDR1 SGHVS and CDR2 FQNEAQ. Trimming left V 1 base short and J 6 bases short, with 16 bases between.

This chain joins TRBV19 and TRBJ2-1; no clear D gene. Germline V gene lookup returns CDR1 LNHDA and CDR2 SQIVND (reference sequence). Trimming took off 1 base at V and 3 bases at J, with 10 bases between the two ends. The CDR3 covers 15 residues. CDR3 sequence reads: CASSIGAQVYNEQFF. As DNA, the CDR3 is TGTGCCAGTAGTATAGGCGCCCAAGTCTACAATGAGCAGTTCTTC.

This clone has more than one count but fewer than ten. The rearrangement joins TRBV29-1 to TRBJ1-1, with D hard to call. This CDR3 region has 14 residues. Germline CDR1 reads SQVTM; CDR2 reads ANQGSEA. Trimming took 5 bases from V and 1 from J, leaving 14 bases between them. DNA of the CDR3: TGCAGCGTTCGTGGCCGCCTCTCGAACACTGAAGCTTTCTTT. This translates into CSVRGRLSNTEAFF.

The V and J genes are TRBV30 and TRBJ1-5; no definite D call. CDR3 length: 15 residues. Germline lookup yields CDR1 GTSNPN and CDR2 SVGIG (reference sequence). Trimming took 0 bases from V and 2 from J, leaving 11 bases between them. As DNA, the CDR3 is TGTGCCTGGAGTGTCAAGGGAGCGGGCAATCAGCCCCAGCATTTT. Translated: CAWSVKGAGNQPQHF.

The J gene is TRBJ1-4, the V gene TRBV4-3; 8 bases align to TRBD1. The ends lost 4 bases at V and 8 bases at J; junction bases unmatched: 6. Germline V CDR1 and CDR2: LGHNA, YSLEER. The CDR3 has 14 amino acids. This chain's CDR3 is CASSPGTGGEKLFF. CDR3 bases: TGCGCCAGCAGCCCTGGGACAGGAGGGGAAAAACTGTTTTTT.

The chain combines TRBV3-1 (or the pseudogene TRBV3-2) with TRBJ2-5; D gene ambiguous. Trimming pared 1 base from V and 2 bases from J, leaving 5 bases between. Per germline, CDR1 LGHDT and CDR2 YNNKEL (reference sequence). The CDR3 consists of 13 residues. CDR3 sequence: CASSQGRQETQYF. In DNA form, the CDR3 reads TGTGCCAGCAGCCAAGGGCGGCAAGAGACCCAGTACTTC.

CDR3 residues: CASSLDRGRGNEQFF. The CDR3 coding sequence is TGTGCCAGCAGCTTGGACAGGGGAAGAGGGAATGAGCAGTTCTTC. The V gene is TRBV5-6, the J gene TRBJ2-1; 7 nucleotides match TRBD1. The V and J ends lost 0 bases and 7 bases, in that order; junction bases with no gene match: 7. Germline V lookup: CDR1 SGHDT, CDR2 YYEEEE. CDR3 size: 15 residues.

The chain employs TRBV5-4 and TRBJ1-2; 10 bases are shared with TRBD1. Germline CDR1 and CDR2: SGHNT and YYREEE (reference sequence). The CDR3 covers 17 residues. With 3 bases clipped from V and 3 bases from J, the junction kept 11 bases outside the gene matches. The CDR3 protein is CASSSRDRGKDDYGYTF. Written as DNA, the CDR3 is TGTGCCAGCAGCTCCCGGGACAGGGGTAAAGACGACTATGGCTACACCTTC.

The V gene is TRBV6-6, the J gene TRBJ2-7; D perhaps matches TRBD1 (6 bases). V gave up 7 bases and J gave up 2 bases, with 18 bases separating them. Germline assignment: CDR1 MNHNY and CDR2 SVGAGI (reference sequence). The CDR3 sequence is 15 residues long. CDR3 bases: TGTGCCAGCACAATGGAAGGACAGATTGCCTACGAGCAGTACTTC. It encodes CASTMEGQIAYEQYF.